These 10 T cell receptor beta chains were all obtained from the same sample, sequenced in a study of T cell responses to AZD1222 COVID-19 vaccine. TCRdb keeps only in-frame clones here, not all; method: immunoSEQ multiplex PCR. This repertoire shows about 120,000 clones, 85% to 90% found once; its top ten account for around 4.5%. The specimen was peripheral blood, collected on day 0 of AZD1222 vaccination. The origin of the receptors is an adult in good health.

This chain uses TRBV7-9 with TRBJ2-5, with 7 bases matching TRBD1. This CDR3 has 16 residues. From germline, CDR1 is SEHNR and CDR2 FQNEAQ (reference sequence). With V trimmed by 5 bases and J by 2 bases, 11 bases remained unmatched. The CDR3 nucleotides are TGTGCCAGCAGCCTAGGCCCTGGGACAGAGCAAGAGACCCAGTACTTC. It encodes CASSLGPGTEQETQYF.

The V gene is TRBV29-1, the J gene TRBJ2-5; D gene uncertain. The CDR3 runs to 11 residues. Trimming removed 6 bases from V and 4 bases from J, with 9 bases in between. Germline assignment: CDR1 SQVTM and CDR2 ANQGSEA. The CDR3 DNA reads TGCAGCGTCCTAGTGGCAGAGACCCAGTACTTC. It specifies CSVLVAETQYF.

With respect to this clone: Relative to the germline gene, one junction end is altered; a read error may explain this. CDR3 bases: TGTGCCAGCAGACCCTCCGTTGGACAGGGGTTTGCCTTC. This codes for CASRPSVGQGFAF. The chain combines TRBV28 with TRBJ1-2; 9 nucleotides line up with TRBD1. Germline V gives CDR1 MDHEN, CDR2 SYDVKM. This CDR3 contains 13 residues.

The chain has TRBV19 and TRBJ1-6; the D gene is possibly TRBD1 (6 bases). The length of the CDR3 is 15 residues. CDR1 and CDR2 from the germline V gene are LNHDA and SQIVND (reference sequence). V was clipped by 4 bases and J by 5 bases, with 12 bases between them. The CDR3 protein is CASSTQGWDNSPLHF. The CDR3, as DNA: TGTGCCAGTAGTACCCAGGGGTGGGATAATTCACCCCTCCACTTT.

V gene TRBV19 combines with J gene TRBJ2-5; TRBD2 aligns across 8 bases. This CDR3 contains 15 residues. V lost 3 bases, J lost 7 bases, and 10 bases stayed unmatched. Germline lookup yields CDR1 LNHDA and CDR2 SQIVND (reference sequence). CDR3 sequence: CASSIAGRGVGTQYF. CDR3 coding DNA: TGTGCCAGTAGTATTGCCGGGAGGGGGGTTGGGACCCAGTACTTC.

The rearrangement links TRBV27 to TRBJ2-7; 8 nucleotides line up with TRBD2. Germline loops: CDR1 MNHEY, CDR2 SMNVEV (reference sequence). The CDR3 contains 14 residues. The ends lost 4 bases at V and 6 bases at J; junction bases unmatched: 8. CDR3 in DNA: TGTGCCAGCAGTTCTCGGGAGGGAACGGGCGAGCAGTACTTC. Translated, it gives CASSSREGTGEQYF.

In its sample, this clone was seen once. The V call is TRBV29-1, the J call TRBJ1-2, with TRBD1 matching over 7 bases. Trimming at V came to 4 bases and at J to 2 bases, leaving 7 bases not matched to a gene. The CDR3 is 14 amino acids. Germline loops: CDR1 SQVTM, CDR2 ANQGSEA. Written as DNA, the CDR3 is TGCAGCGTTGGACAAGCGGGACAGAACTATGGCTACACCTTC. Its translation: CSVGQAGQNYGYTF. The complete variable domain, with remaining parts taken from reference TRBV29-1 and TRBJ1-2, reads SAVISQKPSRDICQRGTSLTIQCQVDSQVTMMFWYRQQPGQSLTLIATANQGSEATYESGFVIDKFPISRPNLTFSTLTVSNMSPEDSSIYLCSVGQAGQNYGYTFGSGTRLTVV.

The chain couples TRBV27 to TRBJ2-7; no clear D. V was clipped by 2 bases and J by 1 base, with 6 bases between them. Germline V CDR1 and CDR2: MNHEY, SMNVEV (reference sequence). CDR3 size: 13 residues. CDR3 nucleotides: TGTGCCAGCAGTTTAGGGTTTTCCTACGAGCAGTACTTC. Its translation is CASSLGFSYEQYF.

This chain uses TRBV28 with TRBJ2-5, with TRBD2 matching 8 bases. Germline V gene lookup returns CDR1 MDHEN and CDR2 SYDVKM. This CDR3 is built from 15 residues. Trimming removed 4 bases from V and 2 bases from J; junction bases left unmatched: 6. The CDR3 here is CASSSGGASQETQYF. The CDR3 region has the DNA TGTGCCAGCAGTTCGGGGGGGGCTAGTCAAGAGACCCAGTACTTC.

In DNA, the CDR3 is TGTGCCAGCAGTTACTCCCAGAAGAACACTGAAGCTTTCTTT. It is translated as CASSYSQKNTEAFF. The J gene is TRBJ1-1, the V gene TRBV6-5; D is unresolved. The CDR3 spans 14 residues. Trimming pared 0 bases from V and 1 base from J, leaving 6 bases between. The germline gives CDR1 MNHEY, CDR2 SVGAGI.